Reported below is one T cell receptor (beta chain). The table came from immunoSEQ multiplex PCR; TCRdb's copy has only in-frame clones and leaves some out. The sample lists 70,000 to 80,000 clones, approximately 90% occurring once. This record comes from a study of OX40 agonist ivuxolimab in advanced cancers. Germline V lookup: CDR1 SGHRS, CDR2 YFSETQ. The V and J ends lost 2 bases and 9 bases, in that order; junction bases with no gene match: 7. The CDR3 loop spans 14 amino acids. The chain joins TRBV5-1 to TRBJ2-1; 8 nucleotides line up with TRBD2. The source is an adult with an advanced solid tumor such as melanoma, head and neck, liver or kidney cancer. Sequencing was performed on CD4+ or CD8+ T cells sorted from blood, taken in a trial of the OX40 agonist ivuxolimab. The DNA for the CDR3 is TGCGCCAGCAGCTTCGTGGGCGGGGGGACTGAGCAGTTCTTC. This sequence encodes CASSFVGGGTEQFF.